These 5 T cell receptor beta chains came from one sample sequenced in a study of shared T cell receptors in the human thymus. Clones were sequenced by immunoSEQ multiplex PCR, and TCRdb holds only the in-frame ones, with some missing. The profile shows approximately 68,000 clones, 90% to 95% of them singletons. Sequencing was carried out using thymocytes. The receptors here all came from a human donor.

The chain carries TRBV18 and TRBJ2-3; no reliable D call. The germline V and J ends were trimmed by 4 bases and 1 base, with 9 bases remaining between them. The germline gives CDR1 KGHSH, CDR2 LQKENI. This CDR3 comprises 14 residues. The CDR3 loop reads CASSRGGGTDTQYF. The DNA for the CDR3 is TGTGCCAGCTCACGTGGTGGGGGCACAGATACGCAGTATTTT.

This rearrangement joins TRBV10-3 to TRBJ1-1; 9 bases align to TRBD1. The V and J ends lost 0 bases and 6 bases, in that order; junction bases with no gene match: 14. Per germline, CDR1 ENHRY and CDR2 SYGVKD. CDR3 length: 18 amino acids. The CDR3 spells CAISESGEGDRDSSEAFF. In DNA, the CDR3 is TGTGCCATCAGTGAGTCAGGGGAGGGGGACAGGGATTCGTCTGAAGCTTTCTTT.

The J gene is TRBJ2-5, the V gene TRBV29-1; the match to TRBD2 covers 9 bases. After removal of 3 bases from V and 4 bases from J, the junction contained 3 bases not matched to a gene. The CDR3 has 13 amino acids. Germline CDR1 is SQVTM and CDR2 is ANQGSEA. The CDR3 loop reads CSVDSGGGETQYF. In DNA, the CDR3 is TGCAGCGTTGATAGCGGGGGTGGAGAGACCCAGTACTTC.

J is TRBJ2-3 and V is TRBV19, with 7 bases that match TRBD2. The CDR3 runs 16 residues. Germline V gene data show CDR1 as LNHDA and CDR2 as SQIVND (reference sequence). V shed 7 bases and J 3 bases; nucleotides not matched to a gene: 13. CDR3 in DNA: TGTGCCAGTACCCTCCGAGCGGGGAGGTTGACAGATACGCAGTATTTT. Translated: CASTLRAGRLTDTQYF.

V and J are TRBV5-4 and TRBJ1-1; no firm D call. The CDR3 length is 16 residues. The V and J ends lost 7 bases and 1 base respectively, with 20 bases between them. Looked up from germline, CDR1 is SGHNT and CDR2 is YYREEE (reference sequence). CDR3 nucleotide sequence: TGTGCCAGCTTACAGATCCATGGGCGAGGGAACACTGAAGCTTTCTTT. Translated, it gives CASLQIHGRGNTEAFF.